This entry lists 16 T cell receptor beta chains sequenced from one sample in a study of blood T cell repertoires in COVID-19. The repertoire was sequenced with immunoSEQ multiplex PCR; TCRdb's copy has only in-frame clones and lacks some. The sample gives 45,000 to 65,000 clones, approximately 83% of which show up once; around 15% is in the top ten. The sample taken for sequencing was peripheral blood. All receptors come from a man aged 35-49 years with acute or convalescent COVID-19.

This chain connects TRBV27 to TRBJ1-1; TRBD1 is a possible D gene (5 bases). Germline-derived CDR1 and CDR2 are MNHEY and SMNVEV (reference sequence). Between the trimmed V and J ends, which lost 6 bases and 1 base, there was a span of 6 bases. There are 12 residues in the CDR3. The CDR3 is CASRTGNTEAFF. In nucleotides, the CDR3 is TGTGCCAGCAGAACAGGGAACACTGAAGCTTTCTTT.

This rearrangement joins TRBV5-1 to TRBJ2-7; D possibly corresponds to TRBD2 (5 bases). The germline CDR1 and CDR2 sequences are SGHRS and YFSETQ. Trimming took off 0 bases at V and 6 bases at J, with 13 bases between the two ends. The CDR3 consists of 14 residues. The CDR3 coding sequence is TGCGCCAGCAGCTTGGTTGAGGGCAAAGGCGAGCAGTACTTC. This encodes CASSLVEGKGEQYF.

The genes are TRBV19 and TRBJ2-1; 10 nucleotides align to TRBD1. CDR3 size: 14 residues. V gave up 11 bases and J gave up 9 bases; unmatched junction bases: 13. Germline V lookup: CDR1 LNHDA, CDR2 SQIVND (reference sequence). The CDR3 loop is CASSRGTGVGEQFF. CDR3 coding DNA: TGTGCCTCTAGTAGGGGGACAGGGGTTGGTGAGCAGTTCTTC.

This clone is a singleton in its sample. The chain's CDR3 is CATSDPMGHEQYV. The CDR3 bases are TGTGCCACCAGTGACCCAATGGGCCACGAGCAGTACGTC. This rearrangement joins TRBV24-1 to TRBJ2-7; D is ambiguous. Germline V lookup: CDR1 KGHDR, CDR2 SFDVKD. Trimming shortened V by 4 bases and J by 5 bases, and 11 bases separated the two germline ends. The CDR3 consists of 13 residues.

This clone was recorded a few times. The chain joins TRBV30 to TRBJ2-7; D is uncertain. Trimming took 4 bases from V and 4 from J, leaving 14 bases between them. Germline CDR1 GTSNPN, CDR2 SVGIG (reference sequence). This CDR3 has 13 amino acids. CDR3 region: CAWTGPLEYEQYF. The DNA of the CDR3 is TGTGCCTGGACGGGTCCTCTGGAATACGAGCAGTACTTC. The entire variable domain, with the rest obtained from reference TRBV30 and TRBJ2-7, is as follows: SQTIHQWPATLVQPVGSPLSLECTVEGTSNPNLYWYRQAAGRGLQLLFYSVGIGQISSEVPQNLSASRPQDRQFILSSKKLLLSDSGFYLCAWTGPLEYEQYFGPGTRLTVT.

The rearrangement uses TRBV24-1 and TRBJ1-2; 8 positions match TRBD1. Germline-derived CDR1 and CDR2 are KGHDR and SFDVKD. This CDR3 is built from 13 residues. V was pared by 4 bases and J by 8 bases, with 5 bases of the junction left unmatched. CDR3 DNA sequence: TGTGCCACCAGTGACGAGACAGGGGTAGGCTACACCTTC. The encoded protein is CATSDETGVGYTF.

The chain carries TRBV5-5 and TRBJ2-7; D call uncertain. The germline V and J ends were trimmed by 0 bases and 6 bases, with 7 bases remaining between them. The CDR3 runs 12 residues. Germline values: CDR1 SGHKS, CDR2 YYEKEE (reference sequence). CDR3 nucleotides: TGTGCCAGCAGCTTGGCAGGAACCGAGCAGTACTTC. Encoded protein: CASSLAGTEQYF. Filled out from reference TRBV5-5 and TRBJ2-7, the complete variable domain reads DAGVTQSPTHLIKTRGQQVTLRCSPISGHKSVSWYQQVLGQGPQFIFQYYEKEERGRGNFPDRFSARQFPNYSSELNVNALLLGDSALYLCASSLAGTEQYFGPGTRLTVT.

This clone was recorded once. The chain employs TRBV18 and TRBJ1-1; D not resolved. V lost 5 bases and J 5 bases, leaving 12 bases between the germline ends. CDR1 is KGHSH, CDR2 LQKENI, per germline. CDR3 length: 13 residues. CDR3 region: CASSSRDGTEAFF. In nucleotides, the CDR3 is TGTGCCAGCTCATCCCGGGATGGAACTGAAGCTTTCTTT.

This rearrangement joins TRBV9 to TRBJ2-3, with 7 bases identical to TRBD1. J lost 2 bases, V lost 4 bases, and 10 bases had no gene match. This CDR3 is built from 16 residues. From germline, CDR1 is SGDLS and CDR2 YYNGEE. CDR3 in DNA: TGTGCCAGCAGCCCCAGACAGGGTCTTTCCACAGATACGCAGTATTTT. Translated, it gives CASSPRQGLSTDTQYF.

This clone was seen a few times. CDR3: CASRTGGEHGYTF. CDR3 DNA: TGTGCCAGCAGGACAGGGGGCGAACATGGCTACACCTTC. The V gene is TRBV2, the J gene TRBJ1-2; TRBD1 matches 10 bases. CDR3 length equals 13 residues. Per the germline V gene, CDR1 is SNHLY and CDR2 is FYNNEI. After removal of 6 bases from V and 6 bases from J, the junction contained 4 bases not matched to a gene. Using reference TRBV2 and TRBJ1-2 for the parts outside the CDR3, the full variable domain is EPEVTQTPSHQVTQMGQEVILRCVPISNHLYFYWYRQILGQKVEFLVSFYNNEISEKSEIFDDQFSVERPDGSNFTLKIRSTKLEDSAMYFCASRTGGEHGYTFGSGTRLTVV.

The chain is built from TRBV5-5 and TRBJ2-3, with 11 positions matching TRBD2. The CDR3 runs 17 residues. Germline CDR1 and CDR2: SGHKS and YYEKEE (reference sequence). J lost 1 base, V lost 0 bases, and 4 bases had no gene match. The CDR3 protein is CASSLELAGGRTDTQYF. CDR3 in DNA: TGTGCCAGCAGCTTGGAGCTAGCGGGGGGCCGCACAGATACGCAGTATTTT.

This rearrangement joins TRBV27 to TRBJ1-5; D is unclear. The CDR3 is 13 amino acids. Germline CDR1 MNHEY, CDR2 SMNVEV (reference sequence). Trimming left V 3 bases short and J 6 bases short, with 9 bases between. CDR3 sequence (DNA): TGTGCCAGCAGTTTCTCTTTCCCTCAGCCCCAGCATTTT. This gives the protein CASSFSFPQPQHF.

This clone was seen only a few times. The chain recombines TRBV6-5 with TRBJ1-5; 7 positions match TRBD1. Germline V gene data show CDR1 as MNHEY and CDR2 as SVGAGI. The CDR3 sequence is 14 residues long. V was pared by 8 bases and J by 4 bases, with 8 bases of the junction left unmatched. The CDR3 loop is CASLLTGINQPQHF. The CDR3 DNA reads as TGTGCCAGCCTGCTGACAGGGATTAATCAGCCCCAGCATTTT.

The chain employs TRBV21-1 and TRBJ2-3; the table's D call, TRBD2, was not checked against the DNA. TRBV21-1 is described as a pseudogene. This CDR3 is built from 16 residues. CDR3 protein: CASKPVPGGPTDTQYF. CDR3 in DNA: TGTGCCAGCAAACCTGTCCCGGGGGGACCCACAGATACGCAGTATTTT.

The chain uses TRBV6-2 or TRBV6-3 and TRBJ2-3; 7 nucleotides line up with TRBD1. The CDR3 length is 16 residues. Germline CDR1 is MNHEY and CDR2 is SVGEGT. The ends lost 4 bases at V and 2 bases at J; junction bases unmatched: 9. The CDR3 region has the DNA TGTGCCAGCAGTTTGGGGACAGCTTATAACACAGATACGCAGTATTTT. Its protein is CASSLGTAYNTDTQYF.

V is TRBV7-2 and J is TRBJ1-1; weak D call: TRBD1 (6 bases). CDR1 SGHTA and CDR2 FQGNSA come from the germline V gene. The germline V and J ends were trimmed by 4 bases and 5 bases, with 14 bases remaining between them. The CDR3 is 14 amino acids. The CDR3 DNA follows: TGTGCCAGCAGCTCAAAAGGGGGTAGGACTGAAGCTTTCTTT. It is translated as CASSSKGGRTEAFF.